This TCR beta chain was identified in a study of T-cell reconstitution after alpha-beta-depleted transplantation in children. Notes on this clonotype: What it binds is not known. One junction end disagrees with the germline gene, perhaps due to a read error.

The study's findings and limits: Alpha-beta T cells about two months after transplant reportedly derived from several hundred expanded graft clones. Recipient T cells and thymic progenitors that survived were the source of the high TCRbeta diversity seen at day 60 in some patients. T-cell counts and diversity at one year post-transplant came mainly from newly produced T cells.

Using unique molecular identifiers, the investigators prepared the TCRbeta library. MiXCR was run by TCRdb on the PCR reads, yielding one entry per CDR3 protein. This table has 97,000 or so distinct CDR3 sequences, 7.5% to 9.5% appearing once. CDR3 size: 17 residues. CDR1 is SGHDT, CDR2 YYEEEE, per germline. The sequences come from PBMCs, collected before TCRalphabeta/CD19-depleted stem cell transplant. This sequence joins TRBV5-6 and TRBJ2-2; TRBD2 matches 11 bases. This clonotype was obtained from a boy under 10 years old with acute lymphoblastic leukemia, due to receive a stem cell transplant. In nucleotides, the CDR3 is TGTGCCAGCAGCCTGGGGCCGGGACTAGCGGACACCGGGGAGCGGTTTTTT. It yields the protein CASSLGPGLADTGERFF. Combining the CDR3 with reference TRBV5-6 and TRBJ2-2 gives the whole variable domain DAGVTQSPTHLIKTRGQQVTLRCSPKSGHDTVSWYQQALGQGPQFIFQYYEEEERQRGNFPDRFSGHQFPNYSSELNVNALLLGDSALYLCASSLGPGLADTGERFFGEGSRLTVL.